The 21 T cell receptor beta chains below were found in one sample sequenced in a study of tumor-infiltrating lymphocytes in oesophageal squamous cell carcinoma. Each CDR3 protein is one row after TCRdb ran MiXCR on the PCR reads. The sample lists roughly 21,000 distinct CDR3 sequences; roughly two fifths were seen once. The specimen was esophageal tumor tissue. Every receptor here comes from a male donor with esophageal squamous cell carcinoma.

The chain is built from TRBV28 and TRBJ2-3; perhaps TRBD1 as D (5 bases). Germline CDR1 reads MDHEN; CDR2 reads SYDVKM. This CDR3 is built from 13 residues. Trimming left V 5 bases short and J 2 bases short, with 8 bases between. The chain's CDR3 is CASSRQPTDTQYF. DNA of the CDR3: TGTGCCAGCAGTCGACAGCCCACAGATACGCAGTATTTT.

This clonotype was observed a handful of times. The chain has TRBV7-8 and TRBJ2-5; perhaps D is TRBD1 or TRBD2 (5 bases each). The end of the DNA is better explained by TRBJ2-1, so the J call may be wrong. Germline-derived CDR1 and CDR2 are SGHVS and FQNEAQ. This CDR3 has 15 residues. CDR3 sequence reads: CASSYRGRGAHEQFF. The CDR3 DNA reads TGTGCCAGCAGCTATCGGGGCAGAGGGGCACATGAGCAGTTCTTC.

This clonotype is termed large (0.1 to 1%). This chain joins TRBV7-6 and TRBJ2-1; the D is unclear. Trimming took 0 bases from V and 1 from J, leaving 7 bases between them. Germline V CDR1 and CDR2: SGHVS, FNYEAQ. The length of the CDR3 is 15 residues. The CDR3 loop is CASSLAAESYNEQFF. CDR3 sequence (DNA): TGTGCCAGCAGCTTAGCGGCGGAATCCTACAATGAGCAGTTCTTC.

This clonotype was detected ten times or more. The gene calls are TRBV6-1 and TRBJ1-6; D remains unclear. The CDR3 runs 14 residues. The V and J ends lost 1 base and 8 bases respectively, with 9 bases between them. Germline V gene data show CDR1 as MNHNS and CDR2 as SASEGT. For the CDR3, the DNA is TGTGCCAGCAGTGAAGTCCCCACCGATTCACCCCTCCACTTT. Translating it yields CASSEVPTDSPLHF.

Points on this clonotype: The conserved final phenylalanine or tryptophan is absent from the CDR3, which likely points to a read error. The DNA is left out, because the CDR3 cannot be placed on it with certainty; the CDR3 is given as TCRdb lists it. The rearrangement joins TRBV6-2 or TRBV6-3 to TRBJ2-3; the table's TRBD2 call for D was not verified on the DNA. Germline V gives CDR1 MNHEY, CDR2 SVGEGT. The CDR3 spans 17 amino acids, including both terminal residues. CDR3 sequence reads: CASSYEGRGRYGYTFGS.

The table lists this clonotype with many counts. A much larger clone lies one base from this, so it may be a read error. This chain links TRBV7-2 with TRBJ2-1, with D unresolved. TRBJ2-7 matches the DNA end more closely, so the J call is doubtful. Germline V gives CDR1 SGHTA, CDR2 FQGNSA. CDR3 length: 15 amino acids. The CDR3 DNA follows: TGTGCCAGCAGCCTCGACGGAAGCTCCTACAATGAGCAGTACTTC. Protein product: CASSLDGSSYNEQYF.

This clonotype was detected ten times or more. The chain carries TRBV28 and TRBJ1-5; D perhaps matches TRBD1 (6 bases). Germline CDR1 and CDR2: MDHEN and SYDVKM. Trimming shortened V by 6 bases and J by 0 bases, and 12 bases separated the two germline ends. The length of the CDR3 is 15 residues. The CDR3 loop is CASSLQGYSNQPQHF. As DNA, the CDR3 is TGTGCCAGCAGCTTACAGGGTTATAGCAATCAGCCCCAGCATTTT.

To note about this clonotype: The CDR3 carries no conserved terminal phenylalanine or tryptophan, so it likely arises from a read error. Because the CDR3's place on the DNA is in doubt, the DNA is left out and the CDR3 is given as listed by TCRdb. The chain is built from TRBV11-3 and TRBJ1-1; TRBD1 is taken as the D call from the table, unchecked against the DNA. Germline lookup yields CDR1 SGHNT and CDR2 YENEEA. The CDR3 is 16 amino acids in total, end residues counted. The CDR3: CASSWRSFPSSSTSGQ.

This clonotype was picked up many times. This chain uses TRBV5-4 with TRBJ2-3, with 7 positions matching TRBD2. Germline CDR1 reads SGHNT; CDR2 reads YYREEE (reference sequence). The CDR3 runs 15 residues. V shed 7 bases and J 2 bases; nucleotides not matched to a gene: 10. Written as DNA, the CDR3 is TGTGCCAGCTCGACCCCAGGGACTATCACAGATACGCAGTATTTT. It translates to CASSTPGTITDTQYF.

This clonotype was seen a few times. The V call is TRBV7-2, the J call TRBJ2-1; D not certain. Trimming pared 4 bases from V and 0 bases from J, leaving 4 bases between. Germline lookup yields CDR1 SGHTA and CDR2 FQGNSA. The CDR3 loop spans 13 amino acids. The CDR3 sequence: CASSSGSYNEQFF. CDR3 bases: TGTGCCAGCAGCTCAGGCTCCTACAATGAGCAGTTCTTC.

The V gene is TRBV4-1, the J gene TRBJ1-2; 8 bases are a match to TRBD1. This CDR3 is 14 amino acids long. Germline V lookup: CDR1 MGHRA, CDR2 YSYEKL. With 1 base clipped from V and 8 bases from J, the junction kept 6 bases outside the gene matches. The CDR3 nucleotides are TGCGCCAGCAGCCAAGTTGACAGGGGTTTGGGCTACACCTTC. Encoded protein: CASSQVDRGLGYTF.

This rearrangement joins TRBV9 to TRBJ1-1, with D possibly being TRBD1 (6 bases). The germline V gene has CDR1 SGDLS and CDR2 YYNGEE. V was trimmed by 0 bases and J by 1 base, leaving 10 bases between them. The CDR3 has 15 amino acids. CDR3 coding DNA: TGTGCCAGCAGCGTAGCTACGGACAGGAACACTGAAGCTTTCTTT. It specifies CASSVATDRNTEAFF.

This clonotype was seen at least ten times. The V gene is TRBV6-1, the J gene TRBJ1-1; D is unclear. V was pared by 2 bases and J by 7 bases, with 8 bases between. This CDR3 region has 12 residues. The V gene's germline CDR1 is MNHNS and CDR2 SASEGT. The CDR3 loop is CASSERSFEAFF. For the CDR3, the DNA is TGTGCCAGCAGTGAAAGAAGTTTTGAAGCTTTCTTT.

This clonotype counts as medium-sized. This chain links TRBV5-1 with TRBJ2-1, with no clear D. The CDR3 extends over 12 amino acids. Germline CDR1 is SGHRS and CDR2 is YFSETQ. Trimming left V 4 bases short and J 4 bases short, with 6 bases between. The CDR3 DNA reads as TGCGCCAGCAGCGCCCCGTACAATGAGCAGTTCTTC. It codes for CASSAPYNEQFF.

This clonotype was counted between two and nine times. CDR3: CASSYPGTDTQYF. In DNA form, the CDR3 reads TGTGCCAGCAGCTATCCCGGTACAGATACGCAGTATTTT. The chain links TRBV11-2 to TRBJ2-3; unclear D gene. This CDR3 has 13 amino acids. Trimming took 4 bases from V and 3 from J, leaving 8 bases between them. The germline V gene encodes CDR1 SGHAT and CDR2 FQNNGV.

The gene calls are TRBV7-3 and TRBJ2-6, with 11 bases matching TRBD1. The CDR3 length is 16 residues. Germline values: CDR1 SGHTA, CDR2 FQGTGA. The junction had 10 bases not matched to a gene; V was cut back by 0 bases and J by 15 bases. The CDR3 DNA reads TGTGCCAGCAGCTTAACGTCCGGGACAGGGGGAAGTGGCCTGACTTTC. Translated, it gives CASSLTSGTGGSGLTF.

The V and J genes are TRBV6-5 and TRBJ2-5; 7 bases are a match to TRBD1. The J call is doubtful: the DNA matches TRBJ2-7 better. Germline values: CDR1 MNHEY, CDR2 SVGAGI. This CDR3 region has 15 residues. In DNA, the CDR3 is TGTGCCAGCAGTTACTCTCTGGACAGGACCTACGAGCAGTACTTC. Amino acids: CASSYSLDRTYEQYF.

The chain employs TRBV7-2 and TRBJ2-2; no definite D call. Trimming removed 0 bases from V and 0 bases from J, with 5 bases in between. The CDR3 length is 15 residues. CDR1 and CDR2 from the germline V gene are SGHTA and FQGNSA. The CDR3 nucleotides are TGTGCCAGCAGCTTAGCCAGGACGAACACCGGGGAGCTGTTTTTT. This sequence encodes CASSLARTNTGELFF.

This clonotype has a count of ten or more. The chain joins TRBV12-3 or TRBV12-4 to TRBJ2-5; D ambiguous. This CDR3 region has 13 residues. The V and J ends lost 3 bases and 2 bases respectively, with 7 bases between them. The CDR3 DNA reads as TGTGCCAGCAGTTTTGGAAGGCAAGAGACCCAGTACTTC. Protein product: CASSFGRQETQYF.

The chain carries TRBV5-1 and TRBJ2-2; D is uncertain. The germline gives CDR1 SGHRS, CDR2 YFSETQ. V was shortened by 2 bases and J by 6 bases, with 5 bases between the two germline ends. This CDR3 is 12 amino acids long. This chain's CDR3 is CASSFPSGELFF. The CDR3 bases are TGCGCCAGCAGCTTCCCATCCGGGGAGCTGTTTTTT.

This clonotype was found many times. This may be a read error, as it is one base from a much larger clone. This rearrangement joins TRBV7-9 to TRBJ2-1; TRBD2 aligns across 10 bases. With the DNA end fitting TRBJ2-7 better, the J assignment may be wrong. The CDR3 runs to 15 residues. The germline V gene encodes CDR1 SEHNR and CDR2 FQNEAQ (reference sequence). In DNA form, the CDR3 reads TGTGCCAGCAGCCGTAGCGGGAGGTCCTACAATGAGCAGTACTTC. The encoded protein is CASSRSGRSYNEQYF.